A single sample is the source of the 2 T cell receptor beta chains below, sequenced in a study of CD8 T cells in Susac syndrome. RNA totalling roughly 0.45 to 1 ug underwent reverse transcription with random hexamers. One entry per CDR3 protein, called by TCRdb with MiXCR from the immunoSEQ multiplex PCR reads. This table holds 250,000 to 350,000 distinct CDR3 sequences, about 92% found once. The sample comprised CD4+ T cells from PBMCs. The receptors come from a human donor with multiple sclerosis.

This clonotype has a single count. The chain uses TRBV3-1 and TRBJ1-2; 9 bases match TRBD1. With 4 bases clipped from V and 5 bases from J, the junction kept 2 bases outside the gene matches. The CDR3 consists of 13 residues. Germline V lookup: CDR1 LGHDT, CDR2 YNNKEL (reference sequence). CDR3 sequence: CASSLGTGYGYTF. Written as DNA, the CDR3 is TGTGCCAGCAGCCTCGGGACAGGGTATGGCTACACCTTC.

V gene TRBV27 combines with J gene TRBJ2-7; the D is unclear. Germline assignment: CDR1 MNHEY and CDR2 SMNVEV (reference sequence). V was cut by 5 bases and J by 6 bases, with 14 bases left in between. This CDR3 comprises 13 residues. The CDR3 loop reads CASSPRKPGEQYF. In nucleotides, the CDR3 is TGTGCCAGCAGTCCGCGGAAACCAGGCGAGCAGTACTTC.